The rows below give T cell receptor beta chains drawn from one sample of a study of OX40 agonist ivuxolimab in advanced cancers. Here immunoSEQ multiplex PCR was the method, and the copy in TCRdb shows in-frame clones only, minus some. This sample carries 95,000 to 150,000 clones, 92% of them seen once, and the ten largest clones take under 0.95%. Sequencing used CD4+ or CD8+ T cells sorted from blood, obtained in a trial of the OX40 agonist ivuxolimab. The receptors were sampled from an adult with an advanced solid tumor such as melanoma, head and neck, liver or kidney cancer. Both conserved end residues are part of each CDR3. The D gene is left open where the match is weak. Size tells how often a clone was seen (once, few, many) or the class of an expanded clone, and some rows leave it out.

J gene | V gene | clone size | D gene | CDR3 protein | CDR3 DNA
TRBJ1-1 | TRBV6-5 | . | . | CASRSREGNTEAFF | TGTGCCAGCCGCTCCAGGGAGGGGAACACTGAAGCTTTCTTT
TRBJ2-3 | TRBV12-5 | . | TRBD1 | CASGGGQLFTDTQYF | TGTGCTAGTGGAGGGGGACAGTTGTTCACAGATACGCAGTATTTT
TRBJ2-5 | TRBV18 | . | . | CASSPPQETQYF | TGTGCCAGCTCACCGCCCCAAGAGACCCAGTACTTC
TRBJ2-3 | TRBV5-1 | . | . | CASSLEIGSSTDTQYF | TGCGCCAGCAGCTTGGAAATTGGGAGTAGCACAGATACGCAGTATTTT
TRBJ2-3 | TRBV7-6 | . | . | CASSPFGLGADTQYF | TGTGCCAGCAGCCCTTTTGGCCTTGGGGCAGATACGCAGTATTTT
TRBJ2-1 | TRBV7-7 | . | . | CASSLDSYNEQFF | TGTGCTAGCAGCTTAGATAGCTACAATGAGCAGTTCTTC
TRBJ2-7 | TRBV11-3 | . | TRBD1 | CASGDLVPRDRGSGYEQYF | TGTGCCAGCGGCGACCTGGTACCTCGGGACAGGGGATCTGGCTACGAGCAGTACTTC
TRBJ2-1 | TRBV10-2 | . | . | CASSRTSYNEQFF | TGCGCCAGCAGCCGGACCTCCTACAATGAGCAGTTCTTC
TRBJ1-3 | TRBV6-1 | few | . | CASSESYAGRNTIYF | TGTGCCAGCAGTGAATCCTATGCAGGGCGAAACACCATATATTTT
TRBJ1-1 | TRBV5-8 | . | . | CASSRVRAFF | TGTGCCAGCAGCCGGGTTCGAGCTTTCTTT
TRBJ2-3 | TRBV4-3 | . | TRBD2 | CASSQDASGMTDTQYF | TGCGCCAGCAGCCAAGATGCTAGCGGGATGACAGATACGCAGTATTTT
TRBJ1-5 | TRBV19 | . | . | CASSPDSFRPQHF | TGTGCCAGTAGTCCGGACAGTTTTCGGCCCCAGCATTTT
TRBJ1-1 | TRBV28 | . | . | CASRDSLLNTEAFF | TGTGCCAGCAGGGACAGTTTACTGAACACTGAAGCTTTCTTT
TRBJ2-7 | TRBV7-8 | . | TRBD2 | CASSTTSGRYEQYF | TGTGCCAGCAGCACAACTAGCGGGAGATATGAGCAGTACTTC
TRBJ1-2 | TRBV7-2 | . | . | CASSLARWGEGRNYGYTF | TGTGCCAGCAGCTTGGCCCGGTGGGGAGAGGGGAGGAACTATGGCTACACCTTC
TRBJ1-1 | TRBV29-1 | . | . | CSVGRGDEAFF | TGCAGCGTTGGCAGGGGCGATGAAGCTTTCTTT
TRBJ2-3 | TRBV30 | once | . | CAWGVGPDTQYF | TGTGCCTGGGGCGTAGGCCCAGATACGCAGTATTTT
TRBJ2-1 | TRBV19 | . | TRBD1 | CASRRGQNNEQFF | TGTGCCAGCCGTAGGGGACAGAACAATGAGCAGTTCTTC
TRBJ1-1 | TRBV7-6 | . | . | CASSLAAGSTEAFF | TGTGCCAGCAGCTTAGCGGCCGGCTCCACTGAAGCTTTCTTT
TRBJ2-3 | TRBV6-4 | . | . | CASSDSRTRDTQYF | TGTGCCAGCAGTGACTCGCGGACGCGAGATACGCAGTATTTT
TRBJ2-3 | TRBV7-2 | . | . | CASSFPSGTQYF | TGTGCCAGCAGCTTCCCATCGGGAACGCAGTATTTT